This T cell receptor (beta chain) originates from a study of CD8 T cells in Susac syndrome. The RNA, about 0.45 to 1 ug, was put through reverse transcription using random hexamers. Coverage of TCR beta CDR3 amplification by immunoSEQ multiplex PCR extended to 54 Vbeta and 13 Jbeta. TCRdb fed the immunoSEQ multiplex PCR reads into MiXCR, producing one record per CDR3 protein. The profile covers about 290,000 distinct CDR3 sequences, with about 89% appearing a single time and roughly 0.17% taken by the ten largest. Sequencing of TCR beta drew on CD8+ and CD4+ T cells from blood. TEMRA cells were enriched by FACS, and CD4+ and CD8+ T cells were negatively isolated. The receptor's source is a human donor with multiple sclerosis. Specimen: CD8+ T cells from PBMCs.

CDR3 sequence reads: CASSSRDNYNEQFF. The CDR3 DNA sequence: TGTGCCAGCAGCTCTCGAGACAACTACAATGAGCAGTTCTTC. This chain links TRBV11-3 with TRBJ2-1, with D hard to call. The CDR3 consists of 14 residues. Germline-derived CDR1 and CDR2 are SGHNT and YENEEA. V lost 4 bases, J lost 3 bases, and 10 bases lay in between.